This T cell receptor (beta chain) was sequenced for a study of spatial heterogeneity in lung cancer. Findings and limits, study-wide: Counts of expanded alpha and beta TCRs within tumors tracked the tumor nonsynonymous mutation count.

TCRdb reprocessed the 5' RACE reads via MiXCR and lists one record per CDR3 protein. This table holds thousands of distinct CDR3 sequences, around 7% found once. Per germline, CDR1 GTSNPN and CDR2 SVGIG (reference sequence). The CDR3 is made up of 15 amino acids. V lost 0 bases and J lost 0, with 9 bases in between. Indicated time point: sample taken at primary tumor resection. This clonotype appeared many times. Its antigen is unknown. The V call is TRBV30, the J call TRBJ2-1; D call uncertain. This receptor was taken from a male donor with early-stage non-small cell lung cancer. The sequences come from lung tumor tissue, collected at surgery. CDR3 in DNA: TGTGCCTGGAGTGTATACTTAAGCTCCTACAATGAGCAGTTCTTC. It codes for CAWSVYLSSYNEQFF.